This T cell receptor (beta chain) was documented in a study of T cells in Graves' hyperthyroidism and ophthalmopathy. Germline assignment: CDR1 SGHAT and CDR2 FQNNGV. The CDR3 has 15 amino acids. V lost 6 bases and J lost 6, with 19 bases in between. Amplified TCR beta CDR3 regions came from RNA transcripts. HTBI primers were employed in a first-round RT-PCR of the TCR CDR3. One entry per CDR3 protein results from TCRdb running MiXCR on the multiplex PCR reads. The data contain some 580,000 distinct CDR3 sequences, roughly 15% of them singletons. This clonotype has a handful of counts. This sequence was found in a woman in her thirties or forties with Graves' ophthalmopathy. The sample consisted of blood. The rearrangement joins TRBV11-2 to TRBJ2-3; either TRBD1 or TRBD2 may fit D (5 bases each). CDR3 sequence: CASRTGPSVADTQYF. CDR3 sequence (DNA): TGTGCCAGCAGAACGGGACCCAGTGTGGCGGATACGCAGTATTTT. The full variable domain, in which reference TRBV11-2 and TRBJ2-3 provide the parts outside the CDR3, is EAGVAQSPRYKIIEKRQSVAFWCNPISGHATLYWYQQILGQGPKLLIQFQNNGVVDDSQLPKDRFSAERLKGVDSTLKIQPAKLEDSAVYLCASRTGPSVADTQYFGPGTRLTVL.